This is a list of T cell receptor beta chains from one sample in a study of blood T cells in healthy people across ages. Using its own MiXCR run on the 5' RACE reads, TCRdb lists one record per CDR3 protein. The table lists 500,000 to 550,000 distinct CDR3 sequences, around 24% of them singletons. This sample was also put to use in a study of T cells of mothers and their children.

Input material: blood. Receptors were obtained from a boy between 10 and 17 years old in good health. Each CDR3 is given with its conserved first and last residue. Fields, in order: V gene, J gene, D gene, clone size, CDR3 DNA, CDR3 protein. D genes are given only for firm matches. The size of a clone is reported for some rows only, either as once, few or many, or as a class for expanded clones.

>TRBV7-9|TRBJ1-2|TRBD1|NA
TGTGCCAGCAGCTTAGAGGACAGGCTGGATGGTGGCTACACCTTC
CASSLEDRLDGGYTF
>TRBV28|TRBJ1-2|NA|NA
TGTGCCAGCAGTCCTAGGGACATTTCGAGCTATAACTATGGCTACACCTTC
CASSPRDISSYNYGYTF
>TRBV7-3|TRBJ2-7|NA|few
TGTGCCAGCAGCTTAAAAGGGAACGACGAGCAGTACTTC
CASSLKGNDEQYF
>TRBV5-1|TRBJ2-5|TRBD2|NA
TGCGCCAGCAGCCGCGACGGACTAGCTTCCAGAGAGACCCAGTACTTC
CASSRDGLASRETQYF
>TRBV7-6|TRBJ2-3|NA|NA
TGTGCCAGCAGCGCGAGGACTGCCCTTACGCAGTATTTT
CASSARTALTQYF
>TRBV6-1|TRBJ1-5|NA|NA
TGTGCCAGCAGTGAAGGCGAGGGGGGGCACACAGATACGCAGCATTTT
CASSEGEGGHTDTQHF
>TRBV28|TRBJ1-5|TRBD1|few
TGTGCCAGCAAGGACAGGGGGTTTAGTAGCGGCCAGCCCCAGCATTTT
CASKDRGFSSGQPQHF
>TRBV12-3/TRBV12-4|TRBJ2-1|NA|few
TGTGCCAGCAGTCCCGGAGTCGATGAGCAGTTCTTC
CASSPGVDEQFF
>TRBV27|TRBJ2-5|NA|few
TGTGCCAGCAGTCCCCGTCTAGGGGAAGAGACCCAGTACTTC
CASSPRLGEETQYF
>TRBV5-1|TRBJ1-3|NA|many
TGCGCCAGCAGCTTGGAGGGGTACGGAAACACCATATATTTT
CASSLEGYGNTIYF
>TRBV13|TRBJ2-3|TRBD2|NA
TGTGCCAGCAGCTTTAGCGGGGGCCCCCGCACAGATACGCAGTATTTT
CASSFSGGPRTDTQYF
>TRBV29-1|TRBJ1-1|NA|NA
TGCAGCGTTGAAGGCGACACTGAAGCTTTCTTT
CSVEGDTEAFF
>TRBV6-4|TRBJ1-2|NA|many
TGTGCCAGCAGTGACGGGGAGAACTATGGCTACACCTTC
CASSDGENYGYTF
>TRBV5-6|TRBJ1-1|TRBD1|few
TGTGCCAGCAGCCTGGACAGGAGGAACACTGAATCTTTCTTT
CASSLDRRNTESFF
>TRBV7-9|TRBJ2-1|NA|NA
TGTGCCAGCAGCTTACCCGGCAGGGGCAGACAGTTCTTC
CASSLPGRGRQFF
>TRBV18|TRBJ2-4|TRBD1|few
TGTGCCAGCTCACCATCGGACAGGGGGACAGTAGCCAAAAACATTCAGTACTTC
CASSPSDRGTVAKNIQYF
>TRBV10-3|TRBJ2-1|TRBD2|many
TGTGCCATCAGGGGGAGCGGGAGGGATTCCTACAATGAGCAGTTCTTC
CAIRGSGRDSYNEQFF
>TRBV4-3|TRBJ1-2|TRBD1|NA
TGCGCCAGCAGCCAAGATCGGACAGGGAGCGGCTACACCTTC
CASSQDRTGSGYTF
>TRBV6-6|TRBJ2-3|NA|NA
TGTGCCAGCAGAGCGAGGGATACGCAGTATTTT
CASRARDTQYF
>TRBV20-1|TRBJ2-5|TRBD2|NA
TGCAGTGCCTTAAGACTAGCCGACCAAGAGACCCAGTACTTC
CSALRLADQETQYF
>TRBV7-2|TRBJ2-5|NA|NA
TGTGCCAGCAGCTTAGGGCCCCCGTGGGTCCAAGAGACCCAGTACTTC
CASSLGPPWVQETQYF
>TRBV6-5|TRBJ1-1|NA|few
TGTGCCAGCAGTGACTCTCAGGGGAAGACTGAAGCTTTCTTT
CASSDSQGKTEAFF
>TRBV4-3|TRBJ2-3|NA|few
TGCGCCAGCAGCCAAGATCAGGAGGCTATAGGAGGCACAGATACGCAGTATTTT
CASSQDQEAIGGTDTQYF
>TRBV6-5|TRBJ2-3|NA|NA
TGTGCCAGCAGTTACTCGATGACCTACACAGATACGCAGTATTTT
CASSYSMTYTDTQYF
>TRBV7-9|TRBJ2-2|NA|NA
TGTGCCAGCAGTCCTACGGGGGGCTCCGGGGAGCTGTTTTTT
CASSPTGGSGELFF
>TRBV7-8|TRBJ2-5|NA|few
TGTGCCAGCAGCTTAGCTTCCCCGGGAGAGACCCAGTACTTC
CASSLASPGETQYF
>TRBV12-3/TRBV12-4|TRBJ1-1|TRBD1|few
TGTGCCAGCAGTGGGGACAGCGGGTACACTGAAGCTTTCTTT
CASSGDSGYTEAFF
>TRBV12-3/TRBV12-4|TRBJ1-1|NA|NA
TGTGCCAGCAGTCCAGGGGCCGAGAACACTGAAGCTTTCTTT
CASSPGAENTEAFF
>TRBV4-1|TRBJ2-1|NA|NA
TGCGCCAGCAGCCAATTGCCCGGGACACCTAACAATGAGCAGTTCTTC
CASSQLPGTPNNEQFF
>TRBV5-1|TRBJ1-1|NA|NA
TGCGCCAGCAGCCCCCCGGAGAACACTGAAGCTTCCTTT
CASSPPENTEASF
>TRBV11-1|TRBJ2-1|TRBD2|NA
TGTGCCAGCAGCTCGAGGACTAGCGGGGTTAATGAGCAGTTCTTC
CASSSRTSGVNEQFF